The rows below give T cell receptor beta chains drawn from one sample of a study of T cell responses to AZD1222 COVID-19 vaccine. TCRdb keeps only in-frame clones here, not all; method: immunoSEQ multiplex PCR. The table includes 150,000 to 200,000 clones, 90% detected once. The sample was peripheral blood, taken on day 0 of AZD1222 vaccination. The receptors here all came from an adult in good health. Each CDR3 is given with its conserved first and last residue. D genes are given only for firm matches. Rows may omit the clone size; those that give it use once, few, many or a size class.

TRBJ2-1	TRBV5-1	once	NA	CASSLGPVADNEQFF	TGCGCCAGCAGCTTGGGCCCGGTGGCGGACAATGAGCAGTTCTTC
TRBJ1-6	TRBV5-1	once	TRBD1	CASTSGTENSPLHF	TGCGCCAGCACCTCCGGGACAGAGAATTCACCCCTCCACTTT
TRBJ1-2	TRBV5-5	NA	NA	CASSPDGFYGYTF	TGTGCCAGCAGCCCCGACGGTTTTTATGGCTACACCTTC
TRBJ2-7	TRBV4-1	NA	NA	CASSQGGYEQYF	TGCGCCAGCAGCCAAGGTGGTTACGAGCAGTACTTC
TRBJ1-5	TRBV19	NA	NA	CASSPGAGFQPQHF	TGTGCCAGCTCCCCGGGGGCAGGGTTTCAGCCCCAGCATTTT
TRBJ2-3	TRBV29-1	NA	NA	CSVVKGAWTDTQYF	TGCAGCGTTGTTAAGGGCGCGTGGACAGATACGCAGTATTTT
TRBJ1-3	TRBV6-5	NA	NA	CASSYGLAGNTIYF	TGTGCCAGCAGTTACGGACTCGCTGGAAACACCATATATTTT
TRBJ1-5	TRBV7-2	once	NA	CASSSQVNQPQHF	TGTGCCAGCAGCTCGCAGGTCAATCAGCCCCAGCATTTT
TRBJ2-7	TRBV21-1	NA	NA	CASSKCHRGLNDEQYF	TGTGCCAGCAGCAAATGCCACAGGGGGCTTAACGACGAGCAGTACTTC
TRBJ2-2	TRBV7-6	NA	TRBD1	CASSSGGRGRHGELFF	TGTGCCAGCAGCTCCGGGGGCAGGGGGCGTCACGGGGAGCTGTTTTTT
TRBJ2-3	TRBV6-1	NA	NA	CASSEHSSTDTQYF	TGTGCCAGCAGTGAACACTCTAGCACAGATACGCAGTATTTT
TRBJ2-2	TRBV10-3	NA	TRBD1	CAISELTGANTGELFF	TGTGCCATCAGTGAGTTGACAGGGGCGAACACCGGGGAGCTGTTTTTT
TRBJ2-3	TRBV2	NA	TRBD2	CASRADTGGTQYF	TGTGCCAGCCGAGCGGATACGGGGGGAACGCAGTATTTT
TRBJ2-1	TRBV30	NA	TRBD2	CAWTVVQRGYNEQFF	TGTGCCTGGACGGTGGTCCAGCGGGGTTACAATGAGCAGTTCTTC
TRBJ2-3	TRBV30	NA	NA	CAWDRRGKQGFRDTQYF	TGTGCCTGGGATAGGCGGGGCAAACAGGGGTTCAGGGATACGCAGTATTTT
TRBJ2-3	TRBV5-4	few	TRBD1	CASSLKQGSSADTQYF	TGTGCCAGCAGCTTGAAACAGGGGAGTTCGGCAGATACGCAGTATTTT
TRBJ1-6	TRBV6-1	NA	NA	CASSEPGRNSPLHF	TGTGCCAGCAGTGAGCCGGGACGTAATTCACCCCTCCACTTT
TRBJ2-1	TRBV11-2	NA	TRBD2	CASSPSGGRAGGRNEQFF	TGTGCCAGCAGCCCGAGCGGGGGACGAGCGGGGGGGCGGAATGAGCAGTTCTTC
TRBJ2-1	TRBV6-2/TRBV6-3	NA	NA	CASSSLGGAYNEQFF	TGTGCCAGCAGTTCCCTGGGTGGGGCGTACAATGAGCAGTTCTTC
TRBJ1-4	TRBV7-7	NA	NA	CASSLEGTTNEKLFF	TGTGCTAGCAGCTTAGAGGGGACGACTAATGAAAAACTGTTTTTT
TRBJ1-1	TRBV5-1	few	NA	CASRDVRNTEAFF	TGCGCCAGCCGGGACGTCCGGAACACTGAAGCTTTCTTT
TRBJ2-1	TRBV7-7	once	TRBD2	CASSLVAGASYNEQFF	TGTGCCAGCAGCTTAGTGGCGGGAGCCTCCTACAATGAGCAGTTCTTC
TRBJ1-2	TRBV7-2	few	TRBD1	CASSSQGALRYGYTF	TGTGCCAGCAGCTCCCAGGGGGCGCTAAGATATGGCTACACCTTC
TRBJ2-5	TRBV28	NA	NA	CASSRPGTAGVETQYF	TGTGCCAGCAGTCGCCCCGGGACAGCGGGAGTAGAGACCCAGTACTTC
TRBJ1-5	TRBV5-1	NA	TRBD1	CASSPDGRTGTQPQHF	TGCGCCAGCAGCCCTGACGGCCGGACAGGTACTCAGCCCCAGCATTTT
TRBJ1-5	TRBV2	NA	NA	CASSDVVRQGNQPQHF	TGTGCCAGCAGTGACGTGGTGAGACAGGGCAATCAGCCCCAGCATTTT
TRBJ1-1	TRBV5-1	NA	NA	CASSSDSQTEAFF	TGCGCCAGCAGCTCGGACAGCCAGACTGAAGCTTTCTTT
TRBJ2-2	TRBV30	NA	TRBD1	CAWSGAGTGTGELFF	TGTGCCTGGAGCGGGGCCGGGACAGGGACCGGGGAGCTGTTTTTT
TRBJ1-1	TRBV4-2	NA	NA	CASSQADGGANTEAFF	TGTGCCAGCAGCCAAGCCGACGGAGGGGCCAACACTGAAGCTTTCTTT
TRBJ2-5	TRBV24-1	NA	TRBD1	CATSDPGTGDQETQYF	TGTGCCACCAGTGATCCCGGGACAGGGGACCAAGAGACCCAGTACTTC
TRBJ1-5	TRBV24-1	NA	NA	CATSDLGRQNQPQHF	TGTGCCACCAGTGATTTGGGGCGACAGAATCAGCCCCAGCATTTT
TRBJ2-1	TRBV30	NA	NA	CAWTRTGGAYPYNEQFF	TGTGCCTGGACCAGGACAGGCGGGGCCTATCCATACAATGAGCAGTTCTTC
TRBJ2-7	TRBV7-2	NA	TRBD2	CASSPAAGRGTYEQYF	TGTGCCAGCAGCCCCGCCGCGGGGCGGGGGACCTACGAGCAGTACTTC
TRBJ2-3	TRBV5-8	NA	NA	CASSWGGGSDTQYF	TGTGCCAGCAGTTGGGGAGGGGGCTCAGATACGCAGTATTTT
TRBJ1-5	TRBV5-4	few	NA	CASSLQGQPQHF	TGTGCCAGCAGCTTGCAGGGTCAGCCCCAGCATTTT
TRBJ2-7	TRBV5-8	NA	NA	CASSSQGWYEQYF	TGTGCCAGCAGCTCGCAGGGTTGGTACGAGCAGTACTTC
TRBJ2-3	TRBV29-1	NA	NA	CSVGGPRDTQYF	TGCAGCGTCGGGGGGCCGAGGGATACGCAGTATTTT
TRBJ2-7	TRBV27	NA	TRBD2	CASKASGFSYEQYF	TGTGCCAGCAAAGCTAGCGGGTTTTCCTACGAGCAGTACTTC
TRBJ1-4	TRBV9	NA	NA	CASSPREGSTGEKLFF	TGTGCCAGCAGCCCCCGGGAGGGGTCCACAGGGGAAAAACTGTTTTTT
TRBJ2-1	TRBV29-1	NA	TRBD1	CSAVGTGYNEQFF	TGCAGCGCTGTTGGGACAGGGTACAATGAGCAGTTCTTC
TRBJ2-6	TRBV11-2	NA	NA	CASSQAGLSSGANVLTF	TGTGCCAGCAGCCAGGCAGGTTTAAGCTCTGGGGCCAACGTCCTGACTTTC
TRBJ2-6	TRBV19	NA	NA	CASSRGGGSRISGANVLTF	TGTGCCAGTAGTCGTGGTGGAGGGAGCAGAATCTCTGGGGCCAACGTCCTGACTTTC
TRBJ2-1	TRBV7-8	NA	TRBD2	CASSFQSGRAYNEQFF	TGTGCCAGCAGCTTTCAAAGCGGGAGGGCCTACAATGAGCAGTTCTTC
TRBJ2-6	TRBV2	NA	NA	CASCDGQRNSGANVLTF	TGTGCCAGCTGCGACGGACAGAGAAACTCTGGGGCCAACGTCCTGACTTTC
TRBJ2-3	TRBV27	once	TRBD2	CASSPVAGGRTDTQYF	TGTGCCAGCAGTCCCGTAGCGGGGGGGCGCACAGATACGCAGTATTTT
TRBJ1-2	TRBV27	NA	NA	CASSPNLSGYYGYTF	TGTGCCAGCAGTCCTAACCTCTCGGGGTACTATGGCTACACCTTC
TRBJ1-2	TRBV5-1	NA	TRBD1	CASSLAAGQGTEGYTF	TGCGCCAGCAGCTTGGCCGCCGGACAGGGAACTGAGGGCTACACCTTC
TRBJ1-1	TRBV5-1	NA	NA	CASSLPGRSEAFF	TGCGCCAGCAGCTTGCCGGGGAGGAGTGAAGCTTTCTTT
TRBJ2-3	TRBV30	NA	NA	CAWSIRTASTDTQYF	TGTGCCTGGAGTATTCGGACAGCTAGCACAGATACGCAGTATTTT
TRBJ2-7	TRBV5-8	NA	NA	CASSLRGPDLYEQYF	TGTGCCAGCAGCTTAAGAGGGCCTGACCTCTACGAGCAGTACTTC
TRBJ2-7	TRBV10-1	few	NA	CASSEAPRGSYEQYF	TGCGCCAGCAGTGAGGCGCCGAGGGGGTCTTACGAGCAGTACTTC
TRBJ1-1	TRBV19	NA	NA	CASSMGLEDWAEAFF	TGTGCCAGTAGTATGGGGTTAGAAGACTGGGCTGAAGCTTTCTTT
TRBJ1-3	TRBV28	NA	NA	CASSLAGPSSGNTIYF	TGTGCCAGCAGTTTGGCAGGACCTAGCTCTGGAAACACCATATATTTT
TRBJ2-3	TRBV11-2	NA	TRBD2	CASSLAGGNPDTQYF	TGTGCCAGCAGCTTAGCGGGGGGAAACCCAGATACGCAGTATTTT
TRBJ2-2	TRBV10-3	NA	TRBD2	CAISPARGDTGELFF	TGTGCCATCAGTCCAGCGCGGGGGGACACCGGGGAGCTGTTTTTT